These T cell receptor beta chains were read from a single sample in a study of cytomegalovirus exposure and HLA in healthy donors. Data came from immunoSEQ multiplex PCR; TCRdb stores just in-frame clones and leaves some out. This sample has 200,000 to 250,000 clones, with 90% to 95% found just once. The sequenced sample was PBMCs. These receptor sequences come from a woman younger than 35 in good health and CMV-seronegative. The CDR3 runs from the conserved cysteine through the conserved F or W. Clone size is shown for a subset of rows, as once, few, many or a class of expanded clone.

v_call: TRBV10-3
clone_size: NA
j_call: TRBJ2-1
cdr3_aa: CAISVEGGPNEQFF

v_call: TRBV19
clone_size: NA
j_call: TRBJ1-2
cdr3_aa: CASSKNRQLYYGYTF

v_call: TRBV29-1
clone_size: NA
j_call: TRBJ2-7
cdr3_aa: CSAMSYEQYF

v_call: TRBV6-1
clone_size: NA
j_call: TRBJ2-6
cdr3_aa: CASKGQSGANVLTF

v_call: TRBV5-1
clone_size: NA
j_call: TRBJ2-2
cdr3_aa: CASSFGTSGSFSTGELFF

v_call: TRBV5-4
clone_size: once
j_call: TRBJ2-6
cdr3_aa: CASSFSSSGANVLTF

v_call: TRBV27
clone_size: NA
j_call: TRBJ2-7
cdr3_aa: CASSLQGAGGEQYF

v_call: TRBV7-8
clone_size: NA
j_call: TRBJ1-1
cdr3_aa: CASSLLGVGTEAFF

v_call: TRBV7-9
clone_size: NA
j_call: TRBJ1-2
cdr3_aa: CASSPSLKSNYGYTF

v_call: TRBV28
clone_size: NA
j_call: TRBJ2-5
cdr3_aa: CASTLAAEDRQAETQYF

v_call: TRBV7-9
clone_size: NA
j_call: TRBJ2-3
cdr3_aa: CASSTGQYTQYF

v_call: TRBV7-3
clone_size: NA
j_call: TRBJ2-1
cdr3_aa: CASSLGGQSYNEQFF

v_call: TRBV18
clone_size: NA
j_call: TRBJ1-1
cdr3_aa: CASTPRQGNTEAFF

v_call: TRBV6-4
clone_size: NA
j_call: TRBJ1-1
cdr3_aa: CASSPLSSATEAFF

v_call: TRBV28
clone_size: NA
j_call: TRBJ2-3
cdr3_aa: CASSLGLGTPQYF

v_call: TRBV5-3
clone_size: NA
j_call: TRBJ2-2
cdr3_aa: CARSLARRGNTGELFF

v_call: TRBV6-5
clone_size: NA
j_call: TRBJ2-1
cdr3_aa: CASRYGTSGSREQFF

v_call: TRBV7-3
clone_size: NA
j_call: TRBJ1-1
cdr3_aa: CASSFQWNTEAFF

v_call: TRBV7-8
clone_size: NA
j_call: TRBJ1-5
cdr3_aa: CASLLTGVGDNQPQHF

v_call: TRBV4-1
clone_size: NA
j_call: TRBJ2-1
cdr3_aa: CASSRHVVLAGNEQFF

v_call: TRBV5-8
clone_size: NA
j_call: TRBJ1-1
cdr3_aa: CASSLIYRTEAFF

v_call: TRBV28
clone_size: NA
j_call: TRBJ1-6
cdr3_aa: CASSFTTYNSPLHF

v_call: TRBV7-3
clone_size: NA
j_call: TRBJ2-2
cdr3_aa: CASSLQVAGELFF

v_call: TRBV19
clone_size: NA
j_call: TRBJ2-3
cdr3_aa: CASSIRRGTTDTQYF

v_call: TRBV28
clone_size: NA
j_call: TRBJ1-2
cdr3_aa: CASSFTGINYGYTF

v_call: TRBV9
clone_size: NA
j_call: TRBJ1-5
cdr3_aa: CASSVGGSNQPQHF

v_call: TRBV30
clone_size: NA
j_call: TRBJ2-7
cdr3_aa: CAWSGGQGTYEQYF

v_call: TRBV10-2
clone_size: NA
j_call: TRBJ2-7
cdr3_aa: CATLSGREYEQYF

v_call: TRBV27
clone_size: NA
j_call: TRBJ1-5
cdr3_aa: CASSTREGSNQPQHF

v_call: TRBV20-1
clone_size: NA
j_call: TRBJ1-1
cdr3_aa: CSARDLYEAFF

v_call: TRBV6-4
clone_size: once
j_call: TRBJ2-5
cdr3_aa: CASSESQGETQYF

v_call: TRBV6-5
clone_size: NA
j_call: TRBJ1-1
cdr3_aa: CASSHRGPEAFF